The sample holds a few counts of the clone carrying this T cell receptor beta chain. Its specificity is unknown. The CDR3 has 16 residues. Per the germline V gene, CDR1 is LNHDA and CDR2 is SQIVND (reference sequence). With 3 bases clipped from V and 5 bases from J, the junction kept 8 bases outside the gene matches. TCRdb independently ran MiXCR on the RACE reads; one entry per CDR3 protein. Among about 120,000 distinct CDR3 sequences listed, roughly an eighth were seen once. The data were taken from a study of human T cells and chemical hapten exposure. Study-level points and caveats: Sensitization with DPC brought no change to TCRs above 1 in 1000 in frequency. Large CDR3 similarity clusters arose significantly more often from expanded TCRs than from controls.

Indicated time point: patch test 1, 2 weeks after DPC sensitization. The sample's treatment: therapeutic diphenylcyclopropenone sensitization with weekly scalp DPC. This specimen consisted of whole blood, obtained in connection with sensitization to the hapten diphenylcyclopropenone (DPC). The source is a man younger than 35 with alopecia areata. Some clones in this sample may be carry-over from other donors' samples. The chain couples TRBV19 to TRBJ1-5, with TRBD1 matching 9 bases. In DNA form, the CDR3 reads TGTGCCAGTAGTATTACTGGGACAGGGAGCTATCAGCCCCAGCATTTT. It yields the protein CASSITGTGSYQPQHF.